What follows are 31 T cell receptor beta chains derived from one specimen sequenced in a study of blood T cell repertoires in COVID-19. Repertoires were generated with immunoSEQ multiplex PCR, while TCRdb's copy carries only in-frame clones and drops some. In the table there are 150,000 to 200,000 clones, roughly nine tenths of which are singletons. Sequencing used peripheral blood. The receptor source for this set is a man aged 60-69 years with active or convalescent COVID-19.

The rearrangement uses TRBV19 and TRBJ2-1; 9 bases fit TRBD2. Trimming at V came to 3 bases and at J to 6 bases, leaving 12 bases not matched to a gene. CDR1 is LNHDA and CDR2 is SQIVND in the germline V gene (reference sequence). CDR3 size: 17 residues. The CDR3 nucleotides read TGTGCCAGTAGTATCAGGGCTAGCGGGAACGCTCGCAATGAGCAGTTCTTC. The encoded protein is CASSIRASGNARNEQFF.

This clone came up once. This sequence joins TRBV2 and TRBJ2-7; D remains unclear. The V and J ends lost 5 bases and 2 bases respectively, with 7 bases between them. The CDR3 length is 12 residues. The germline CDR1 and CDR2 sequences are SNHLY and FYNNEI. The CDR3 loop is CASSLDTYEQYF. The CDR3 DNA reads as TGTGCCAGCAGTTTAGACACCTACGAGCAGTACTTC.

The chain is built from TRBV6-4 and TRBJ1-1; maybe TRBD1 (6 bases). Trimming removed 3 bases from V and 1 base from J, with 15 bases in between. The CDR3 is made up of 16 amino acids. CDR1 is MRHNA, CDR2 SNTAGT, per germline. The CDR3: CASSEQPGATNTEAFF. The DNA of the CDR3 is TGTGCCAGCAGTGAACAACCAGGGGCGACGAACACTGAAGCTTTCTTT.

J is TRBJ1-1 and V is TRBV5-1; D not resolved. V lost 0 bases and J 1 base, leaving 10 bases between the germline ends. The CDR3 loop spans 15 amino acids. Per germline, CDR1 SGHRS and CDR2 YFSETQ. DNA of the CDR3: TGCGCCAGCAGCTTGGGAGATACTTCGAACACTGAAGCTTTCTTT. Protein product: CASSLGDTSNTEAFF. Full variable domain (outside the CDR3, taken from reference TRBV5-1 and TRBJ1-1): KAGVTQTPRYLIKTRGQQVTLSCSPISGHRSVSWYQQTPGQGLQFLFEYFSETQRNKGNFPGRFSGRQFSNSRSEMNVSTLELGDSALYLCASSLGDTSNTEAFFGQGTRLTVV.

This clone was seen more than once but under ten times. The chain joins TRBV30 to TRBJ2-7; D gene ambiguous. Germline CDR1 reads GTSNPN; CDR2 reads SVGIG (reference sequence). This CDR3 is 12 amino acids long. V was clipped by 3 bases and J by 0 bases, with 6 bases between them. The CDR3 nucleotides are TGTGCCTGGAGAGGCGGCTCCTACGAGCAGTACTTC. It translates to CAWRGGSYEQYF.

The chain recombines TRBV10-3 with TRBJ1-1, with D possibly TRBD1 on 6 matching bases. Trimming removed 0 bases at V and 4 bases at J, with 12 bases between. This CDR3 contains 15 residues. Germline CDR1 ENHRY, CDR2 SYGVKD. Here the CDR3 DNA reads TGTGCCATCAGTGAGTCTGCGGGGGCTGGCACTGAAGCTTTCTTT. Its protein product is CAISESAGAGTEAFF.

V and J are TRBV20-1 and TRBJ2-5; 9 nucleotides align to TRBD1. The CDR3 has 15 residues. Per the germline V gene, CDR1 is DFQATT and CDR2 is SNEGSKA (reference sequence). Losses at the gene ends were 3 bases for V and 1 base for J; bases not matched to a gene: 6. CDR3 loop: CSASVWTGAQETQYF. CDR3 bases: TGCAGTGCTAGTGTTTGGACAGGGGCCCAAGAGACCCAGTACTTC.

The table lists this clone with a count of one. CDR3 region: CASRGQVYNEQFF. In nucleotides, the CDR3 is TGTGCCAGCAGGGGACAGGTGTACAATGAGCAGTTCTTC. This sequence joins TRBV6-6 and TRBJ2-1, with 8 nucleotides matching TRBD1. This CDR3 contains 13 residues. The germline V gene encodes CDR1 MNHNY and CDR2 SVGAGI (reference sequence). Germline trimming cut 6 bases from V and 4 bases from J; bases unmatched to any gene: 2.

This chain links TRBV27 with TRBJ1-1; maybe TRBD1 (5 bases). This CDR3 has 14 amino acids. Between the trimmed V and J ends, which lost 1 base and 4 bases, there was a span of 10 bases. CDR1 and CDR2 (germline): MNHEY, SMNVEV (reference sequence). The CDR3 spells CASSLFDSTTEAFF. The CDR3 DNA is TGTGCCAGCAGTTTATTCGACAGCACCACTGAAGCTTTCTTT.

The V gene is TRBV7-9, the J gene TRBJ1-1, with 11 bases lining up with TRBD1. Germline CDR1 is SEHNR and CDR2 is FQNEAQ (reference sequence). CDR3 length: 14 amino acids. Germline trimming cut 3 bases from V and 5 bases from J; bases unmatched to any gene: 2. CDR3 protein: CASSFGTGGTEAFF. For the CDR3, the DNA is TGTGCCAGCAGCTTTGGGACAGGGGGAACTGAAGCTTTCTTT.

In nucleotides, the CDR3 is TGTGCCAGCAGTGAAGCACGGAGGGAAGAGACCCAGTACTTC. Translation gives CASSEARREETQYF. This sequence joins TRBV2 and TRBJ2-5, with D perhaps matching TRBD2 (6 bases). V lost 0 bases to trimming and J lost 3 bases, with 8 bases between them. CDR3 size: 14 residues. CDR1 and CDR2 from the germline V gene are SNHLY and FYNNEI. The whole variable domain, filled in from reference TRBV2 and TRBJ2-5, reads EPEVTQTPSHQVTQMGQEVILRCVPISNHLYFYWYRQILGQKVEFLVSFYNNEISEKSEIFDDQFSVERPDGSNFTLKIRSTKLEDSAMYFCASSEARREETQYFGPGTRLLVL.

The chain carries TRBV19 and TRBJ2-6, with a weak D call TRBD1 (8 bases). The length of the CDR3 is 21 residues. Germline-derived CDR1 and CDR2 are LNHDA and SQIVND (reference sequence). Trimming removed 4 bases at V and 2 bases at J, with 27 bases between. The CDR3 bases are TGTGCCAGTAGTACCACAGGAAGGTACAGGGGGGGGAGCGCTGGGGCCAACGTCCTGACTTTC. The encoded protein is CASSTTGRYRGGSAGANVLTF.

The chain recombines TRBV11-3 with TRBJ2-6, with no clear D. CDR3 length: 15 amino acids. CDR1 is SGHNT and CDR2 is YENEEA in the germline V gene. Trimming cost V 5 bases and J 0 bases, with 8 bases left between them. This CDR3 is CASSPTPSGANVLTF. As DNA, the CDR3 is TGTGCCAGCAGCCCTACCCCCTCTGGGGCCAACGTCCTGACTTTC.

As DNA, the CDR3 is TGCGCCAGCAGCCAAGGATCCAGGGACACCGGGGAGCTGTTTTTT. Translated: CASSQGSRDTGELFF. The chain joins TRBV4-1 to TRBJ2-2, with a weak D call TRBD1 (5 bases). V dropped 1 base and J dropped 3 bases, with 9 bases sitting between them. Looked up from germline, CDR1 is MGHRA and CDR2 is YSYEKL. The CDR3 length is 15 residues.

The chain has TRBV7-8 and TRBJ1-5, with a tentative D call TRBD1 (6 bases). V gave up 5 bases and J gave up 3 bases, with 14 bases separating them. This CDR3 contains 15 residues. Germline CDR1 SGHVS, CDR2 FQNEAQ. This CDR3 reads CASSRTDSYNQPQHF. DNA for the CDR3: TGTGCCAGCAGCCGAACGGACAGCTACAATCAGCCCCAGCATTTT.

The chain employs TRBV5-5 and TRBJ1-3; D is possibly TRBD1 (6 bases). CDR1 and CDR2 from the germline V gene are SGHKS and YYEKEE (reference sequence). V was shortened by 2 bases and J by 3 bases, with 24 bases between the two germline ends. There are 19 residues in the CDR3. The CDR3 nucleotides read TGTGCCAGCAGCTTACGACAGGACTCCCGCCCGGTGCGTGGAAACACCATATATTTT. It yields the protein CASSLRQDSRPVRGNTIYF. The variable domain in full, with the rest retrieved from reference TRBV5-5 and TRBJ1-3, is DAGVTQSPTHLIKTRGQQVTLRCSPISGHKSVSWYQQVLGQGPQFIFQYYEKEERGRGNFPDRFSARQFPNYSSELNVNALLLGDSALYLCASSLRQDSRPVRGNTIYFGEGSWLTVV.

This CDR3 is CAWSQGDGQPQHF. DNA of the CDR3: TGTGCCTGGAGTCAGGGGGATGGTCAGCCCCAGCATTTT. J is TRBJ1-5 and V is TRBV30, with 7 nucleotides matching TRBD1. The germline V gene encodes CDR1 GTSNPN and CDR2 SVGIG (reference sequence). The V gene end was trimmed by 2 bases and the J gene end by 6 bases; junction bases not matched to a gene: 4. This CDR3 spans 13 amino acids. Together with reference TRBV30 and TRBJ1-5, the CDR3 gives the full variable domain: SQTIHQWPATLVQPVGSPLSLECTVEGTSNPNLYWYRQAAGRGLQLLFYSVGIGQISSEVPQNLSASRPQDRQFILSSKKLLLSDSGFYLCAWSQGDGQPQHFGDGTRLSIL.

CDR3 coding DNA: TGTGCCAGCAGAGCCGGGACAGGGGGTTTCTATGGCTACACCTTC. Protein: CASRAGTGGFYGYTF. V usage is TRBV6-5 and J usage is TRBJ1-2, with 11 positions matching TRBD1. The CDR3 loop spans 15 amino acids. The V gene's germline CDR1 is MNHEY and CDR2 SVGAGI. Losses at the gene ends were 6 bases for V and 4 bases for J; bases not matched to a gene: 7.

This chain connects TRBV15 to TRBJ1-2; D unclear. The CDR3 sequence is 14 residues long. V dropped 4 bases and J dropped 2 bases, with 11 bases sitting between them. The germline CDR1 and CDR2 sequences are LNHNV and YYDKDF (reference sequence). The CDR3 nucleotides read TGTGCCACCAGCACCAGAGGTCCCAACTATGGCTACACCTTC. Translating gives CATSTRGPNYGYTF.

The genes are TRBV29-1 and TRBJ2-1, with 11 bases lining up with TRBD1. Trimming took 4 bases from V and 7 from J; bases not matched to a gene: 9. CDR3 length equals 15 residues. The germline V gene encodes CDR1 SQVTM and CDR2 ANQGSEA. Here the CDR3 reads CSVAPGQGGGNEQFF. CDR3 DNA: TGCAGCGTTGCCCCGGGACAGGGGGGAGGTAATGAGCAGTTCTTC.

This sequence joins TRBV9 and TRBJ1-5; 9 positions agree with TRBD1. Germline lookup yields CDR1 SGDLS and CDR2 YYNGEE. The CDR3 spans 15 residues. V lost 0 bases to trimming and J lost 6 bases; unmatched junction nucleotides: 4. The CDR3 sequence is CASSVGDRAFQPQHF. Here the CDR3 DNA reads TGTGCCAGCAGCGTAGGGGACAGGGCTTTTCAGCCCCAGCATTTT.

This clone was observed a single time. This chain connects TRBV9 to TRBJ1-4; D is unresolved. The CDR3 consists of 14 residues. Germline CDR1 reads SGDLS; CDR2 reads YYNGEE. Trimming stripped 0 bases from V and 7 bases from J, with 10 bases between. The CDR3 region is CASSVGPGGEKLFF. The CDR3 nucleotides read TGTGCCAGCAGCGTAGGGCCCGGAGGTGAAAAACTGTTTTTT.

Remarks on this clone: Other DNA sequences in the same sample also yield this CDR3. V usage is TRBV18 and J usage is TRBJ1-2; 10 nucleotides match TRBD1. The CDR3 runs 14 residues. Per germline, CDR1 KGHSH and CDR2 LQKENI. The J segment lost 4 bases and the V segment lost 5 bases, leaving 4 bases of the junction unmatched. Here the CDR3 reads CASSSGQGVYGYTF. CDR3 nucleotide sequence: TGTGCCAGCTCATCCGGACAGGGGGTCTATGGCTACACCTTC.

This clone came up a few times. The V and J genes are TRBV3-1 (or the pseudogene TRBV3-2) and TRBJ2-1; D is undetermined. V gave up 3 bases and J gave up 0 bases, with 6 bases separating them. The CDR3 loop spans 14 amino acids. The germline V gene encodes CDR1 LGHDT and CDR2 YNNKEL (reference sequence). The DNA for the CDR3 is TGTGCCAGCAGCCATCCCGGCTCCTACAATGAGCAGTTCTTC. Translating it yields CASSHPGSYNEQFF.

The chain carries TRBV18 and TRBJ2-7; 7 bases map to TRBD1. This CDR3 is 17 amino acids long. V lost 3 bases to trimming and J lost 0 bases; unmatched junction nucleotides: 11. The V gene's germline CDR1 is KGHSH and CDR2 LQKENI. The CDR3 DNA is TGTGCCAGCTCACCCTCTTCAGGGGGTGCTGACTCCTACGAGCAGTACTTC. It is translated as CASSPSSGGADSYEQYF.

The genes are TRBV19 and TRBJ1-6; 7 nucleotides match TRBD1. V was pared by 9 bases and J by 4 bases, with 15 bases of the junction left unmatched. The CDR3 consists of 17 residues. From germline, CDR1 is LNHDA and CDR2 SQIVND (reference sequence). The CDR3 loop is CASPLLFRDRYNSPLHF. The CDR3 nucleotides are TGTGCCAGCCCACTCCTTTTCCGGGACAGATATAATTCACCCCTCCACTTT.

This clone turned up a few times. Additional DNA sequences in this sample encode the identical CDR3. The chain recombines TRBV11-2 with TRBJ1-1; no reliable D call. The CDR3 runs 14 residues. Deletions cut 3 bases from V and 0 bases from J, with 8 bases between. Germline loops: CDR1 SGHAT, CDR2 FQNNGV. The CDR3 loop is CASSLAQMNTEAFF. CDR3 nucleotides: TGTGCCAGCAGCTTGGCACAGATGAACACTGAAGCTTTCTTT.

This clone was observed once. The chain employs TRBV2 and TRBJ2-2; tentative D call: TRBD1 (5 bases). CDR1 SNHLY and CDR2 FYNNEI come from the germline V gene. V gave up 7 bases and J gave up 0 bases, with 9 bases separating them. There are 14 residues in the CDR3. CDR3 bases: TGTGCCAGCAACCAGGGCTCGAACACCGGGGAGCTGTTTTTT. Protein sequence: CASNQGSNTGELFF.

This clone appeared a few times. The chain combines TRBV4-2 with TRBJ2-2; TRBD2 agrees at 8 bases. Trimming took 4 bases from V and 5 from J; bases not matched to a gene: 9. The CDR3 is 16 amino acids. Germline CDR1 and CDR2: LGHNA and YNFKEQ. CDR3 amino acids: CASSPPGGLETGELFF. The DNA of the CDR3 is TGTGCCAGCAGCCCACCGGGAGGGCTTGAGACCGGGGAGCTGTTTTTT.

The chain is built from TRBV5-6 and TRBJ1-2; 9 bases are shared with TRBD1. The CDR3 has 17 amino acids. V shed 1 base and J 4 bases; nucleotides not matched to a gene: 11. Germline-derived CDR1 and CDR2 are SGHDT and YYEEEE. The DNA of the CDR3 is TGTGCCAGCAGCTTGAACGGGATGCCGACAGGGGGCTATGGCTACACCTTC. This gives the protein CASSLNGMPTGGYGYTF.

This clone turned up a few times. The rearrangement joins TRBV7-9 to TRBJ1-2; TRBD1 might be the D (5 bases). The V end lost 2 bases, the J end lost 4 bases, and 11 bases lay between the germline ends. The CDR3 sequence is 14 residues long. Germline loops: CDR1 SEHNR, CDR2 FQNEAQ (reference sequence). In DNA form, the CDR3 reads TGTGCCAGCAGCTTACCGTCGGGGGTCTATGGCTACACCTTC. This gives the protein CASSLPSGVYGYTF.